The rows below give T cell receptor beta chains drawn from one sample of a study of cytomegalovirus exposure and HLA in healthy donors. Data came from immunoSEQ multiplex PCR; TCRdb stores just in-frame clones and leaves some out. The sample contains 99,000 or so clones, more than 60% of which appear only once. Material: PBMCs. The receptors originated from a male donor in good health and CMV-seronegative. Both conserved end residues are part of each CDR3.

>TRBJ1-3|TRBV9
CASSVMASGNTIYF
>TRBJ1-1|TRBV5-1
CASSLAAGGKSGTEAFF
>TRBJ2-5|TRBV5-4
CASSSQTGLEEETQYF
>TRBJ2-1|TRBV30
CAWSALAGNYNEQFF
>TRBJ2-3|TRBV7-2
CASSATGEDTQYF
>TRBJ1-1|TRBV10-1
CASSDSGKYTEAFF
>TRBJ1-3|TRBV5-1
CASSLGEAGNTIYF
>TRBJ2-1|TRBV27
CASSLSAAGATYNEQFF
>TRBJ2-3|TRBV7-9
CASSYRTDRRTDTQYF
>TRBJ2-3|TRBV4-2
CASSPGTSSDTQYF
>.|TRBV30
CAWSRSTGTVYEQYF
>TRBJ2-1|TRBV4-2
CASSQDKDAGKFF
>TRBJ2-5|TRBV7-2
CASSPGTSGETQYF
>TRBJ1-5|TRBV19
CASREGRDRGNQPQHF
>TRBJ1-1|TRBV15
CATSRDHRENTEAFF
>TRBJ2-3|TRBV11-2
CASSLLTSGSTDTQYF
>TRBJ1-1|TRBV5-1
CASSLGQMNTEAFF